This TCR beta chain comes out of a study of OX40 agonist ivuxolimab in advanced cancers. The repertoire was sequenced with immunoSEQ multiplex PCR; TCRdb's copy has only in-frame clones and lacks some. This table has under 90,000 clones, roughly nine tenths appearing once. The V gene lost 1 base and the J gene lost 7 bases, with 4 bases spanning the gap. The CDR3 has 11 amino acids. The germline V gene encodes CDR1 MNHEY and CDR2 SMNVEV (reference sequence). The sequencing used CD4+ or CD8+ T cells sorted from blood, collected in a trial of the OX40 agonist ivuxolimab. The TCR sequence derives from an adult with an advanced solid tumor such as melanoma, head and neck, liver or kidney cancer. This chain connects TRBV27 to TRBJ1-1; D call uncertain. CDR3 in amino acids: CASSLWGEAFF. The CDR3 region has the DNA TGTGCCAGCAGTTTATGGGGTGAAGCTTTCTTT.